This TCR beta chain emerged from a study of blood T cell repertoires in COVID-19. Produced via immunoSEQ multiplex PCR; TCRdb's table is partial and in-frame only. The profile shows more than 65,000 clones, under 85% of them singletons. Unmatched junction bases numbered 4, after V lost 2 bases and J lost 10 bases. Germline V gives CDR1 SGHTA, CDR2 FQGNSA. CDR3 size: 14 residues. This clone is a singleton in its sample. J is TRBJ2-1 and V is TRBV7-2; TRBD1 matches at 11 bases. The sample consisted of peripheral blood. This TCR derives from a man in his 60s with acute or convalescent COVID-19. The CDR3 is CASSLRTGGVEQFF. The CDR3 DNA follows: TGTGCCAGCAGCTTAAGGACAGGGGGCGTCGAGCAGTTCTTC.